What follows is one TCR beta chain and its context. These data come from a study of blood T cell repertoires in COVID-19. Whole-study context: Acute-phase and convalescent COVID-19 samples originated in the United States, Italy and Spain. Sample material is recorded as cDNA or gDNA derived from T cells, B-cell-depleted T cells, or PBMCs.

In the source study's methods: From reference gene primer amplification, estimates of nucleated cell counts were derived. Repertoires were generated with immunoSEQ multiplex PCR, while TCRdb's copy carries only in-frame clones and drops some. The D gene and trimming were derived from the DNA, and the V and J assignments and clone size from that table. The repertoire holds about 110,000 clones, roughly 80% seen once, with around 15% in the top ten. V lost 3 bases and J 4 bases, leaving 7 bases between the germline ends. Germline CDR1 reads LGHDT; CDR2 reads YNNKEL (reference sequence). CDR3 length equals 13 residues.

The clonotype comes from a woman aged 55-70 years with acute or convalescent COVID-19. The V call is TRBV3-1 (or the pseudogene TRBV3-2), the J call TRBJ1-5; D is unresolved. Sequencing was performed on peripheral blood. The CDR3, as DNA: TGTGCCAGCAGCCAGGCCCATAATCAGCCCCAGCATTTT. This translates into CASSQAHNQPQHF.